One sample yielded the 28 T cell receptor beta chains listed below, sequenced in a study of PD-L1 blockade in urothelial cancer. This sample's time point: pretreatment peripheral blood. Clones were read by immunoSEQ multiplex PCR, and TCRdb kept only the in-frame ones, dropping some. Here the sample spans 70,000 to 75,000 clones, 80% to 85% being singletons. Material: PBMCs, obtained around atezolizumab (anti-PD-L1) treatment. The receptors were sampled from a woman in her seventies with urothelial cancer.

This chain joins TRBV10-3 and TRBJ2-1, with TRBD1 identical over 8 bases. V dropped 4 bases and J dropped 2; count of bases not matched to a gene: 1. The CDR3 sequence is 14 residues long. The V gene's germline CDR1 is ENHRY and CDR2 SYGVKD. DNA for the CDR3: TGTGCCATCAGTGCAGGGGGCGCCTACAATGAGCAGTTCTTC. Residues: CAISAGGAYNEQFF.

The chain recombines TRBV11-2 with TRBJ1-1; D call uncertain. The CDR3 length is 13 residues. Trimming pared 2 bases from V and 3 bases from J, leaving 7 bases between. CDR1 SGHAT and CDR2 FQNNGV come from the germline V gene. CDR3 sequence: CASSLSGDTEAFF. In DNA, the CDR3 is TGTGCCAGCAGCTTATCCGGGGACACTGAAGCTTTCTTT.

Points on this clone: No conserved phenylalanine or tryptophan ends this CDR3, so it is likely a read error. No DNA is shown, since the ends of the CDR3 on it are uncertain; the CDR3 is the one TCRdb lists. The V and J genes are TRBV28 and TRBJ2-3; the D segment call TRBD1 is taken from the table without a DNA check. The CDR3 totals 12 residues, both ends included. From germline, CDR1 is MDHEN and CDR2 SYDVKM. CDR3 sequence: CASTDRAGGLLV.

The rearrangement uses TRBV13 and TRBJ2-1, with 7 bases identical to TRBD2. The CDR3 has 17 residues. Germline CDR1 PRHDT, CDR2 FYEKMQ (reference sequence). With 2 bases clipped from V and 0 bases from J, the junction kept 7 bases outside the gene matches. The CDR3 sequence: CASSLSRDYTSYNEQFF. The CDR3 region has the DNA TGTGCCAGCAGCTTATCCCGGGACTACACCTCCTACAATGAGCAGTTCTTC.

The V call is TRBV7-2, the J call TRBJ1-1, with D perhaps TRBD1 (6 bases). The length of the CDR3 is 15 residues. Germline loops: CDR1 SGHTA, CDR2 FQGNSA. The V end was cut by 1 base, the J end by 1 base, with 10 bases between. CDR3 sequence: CASSLGGHSNTEAFF. CDR3 sequence (DNA): TGTGCCAGCAGCTTAGGGGGACACTCGAACACTGAAGCTTTCTTT.

V is TRBV2 and J is TRBJ2-7, with 14 bases fitting TRBD2. CDR1 is SNHLY and CDR2 is FYNNEI in the germline V gene. V lost 7 bases and J lost 2; bases outside the gene matches: 10. The CDR3 sequence is 17 residues long. CDR3 DNA: TGTGCCAGCAAAAACCTACCGGGACTAGCGGGAGCCTACGAGCAGTACTTC. Amino acid sequence: CASKNLPGLAGAYEQYF.

This clone was detected many times. CDR3 nucleotide sequence: TGCAGCGTTGTGGTCAGGGGGTATGGCTACACCTTC. Protein: CSVVVRGYGYTF. This chain joins TRBV29-1 and TRBJ1-2; 7 nucleotides line up with TRBD1. The V gene end was trimmed by 4 bases and the J gene end by 5 bases; junction bases not matched to a gene: 4. Per germline, CDR1 SQVTM and CDR2 ANQGSEA. The CDR3 totals 12 residues.

This sequence joins TRBV4-2 and TRBJ1-1; D may be TRBD1 (5 bases). The CDR3 runs 16 residues. Germline V CDR1 and CDR2: LGHNA, YNFKEQ. V lost 0 bases and J 1 base, leaving 12 bases between the germline ends. CDR3 DNA sequence: TGTGCCAGCAGCCAAGATGGAAGGGGCGGGAACACTGAAGCTTTCTTT. It codes for CASSQDGRGGNTEAFF.

This sequence joins TRBV28 and TRBJ2-5, with TRBD1 as a possible D gene (5 bases). CDR1 and CDR2 from the germline V gene are MDHEN and SYDVKM. Trimming took off 1 base at V and 8 bases at J, with 23 bases between the two ends. The CDR3 runs 17 residues. The DNA of the CDR3 is TGTGCCAGCAGTTTATCTGACACCGGCGGACCCCAGGGAACCCAGTACTTC. It specifies CASSLSDTGGPQGTQYF.

This rearrangement joins TRBV21-1 to TRBJ2-3; the table's D call of TRBD2 was not tested on the DNA. TRBV21-1 is designated a pseudogene. The CDR3 length is 16 residues. DNA of the CDR3: TGTGCCAGCAGCTGCGGTAAGGGAGGGGACACAGATACGCAGTATTTT. Encoded protein: CASSCGKGGDTDTQYF.

This sequence joins TRBV30 and TRBJ2-1; the D gene is possibly TRBD2 (5 bases). The V end lost 3 bases, the J end lost 0 bases, and 9 bases lay between the germline ends. The V gene's germline CDR1 is GTSNPN and CDR2 SVGIG (reference sequence). The length of the CDR3 is 14 residues. CDR3 sequence (DNA): TGTGCCTGGAGGAGCGGAAGCTCCTACAATGAGCAGTTCTTC. This gives the protein CAWRSGSSYNEQFF.

The chain links TRBV2 to TRBJ1-2; 8 bases align to TRBD1. Losses at the gene ends were 5 bases for V and 7 bases for J; bases not matched to a gene: 3. Germline V gene lookup returns CDR1 SNHLY and CDR2 FYNNEI. This CDR3 spans 12 amino acids. The CDR3 nucleotides are TGTGCCAGCAGTCTGGACAGGGCTGGCTACACCTTC. Translating it yields CASSLDRAGYTF. Full variable domain (remainder filled in from reference TRBV2 and TRBJ1-2): EPEVTQTPSHQVTQMGQEVILRCVPISNHLYFYWYRQILGQKVEFLVSFYNNEISEKSEIFDDQFSVERPDGSNFTLKIRSTKLEDSAMYFCASSLDRAGYTFGSGTRLTVV.

The rearrangement links TRBV7-3 to TRBJ2-1, with TRBD2 matching over 11 bases. CDR1 is SGHTA, CDR2 FQGTGA, per germline. CDR3 size: 15 residues. J lost 3 bases, V lost 5 bases, and 3 bases had no gene match. CDR3 residues: CASSTTSGSYNEQFF. Here the CDR3 DNA reads TGTGCCAGCAGCACCACTAGCGGGAGCTACAATGAGCAGTTCTTC.

This chain uses TRBV18 with TRBJ1-2, with TRBD1 matching over 7 bases. V was pared by 4 bases and J by 2 bases, with 7 bases of the junction left unmatched. The CDR3 contains 15 residues. Germline CDR1 KGHSH, CDR2 LQKENI. CDR3 region: CASSLSGQSNYGYTF. In DNA form, the CDR3 reads TGTGCCAGCTCACTCTCGGGACAGTCCAACTATGGCTACACCTTC.

The chain combines TRBV2 with TRBJ2-3, with a weak D call TRBD1 (6 bases). This CDR3 spans 11 amino acids. Germline CDR1 reads SNHLY; CDR2 reads FYNNEI. Trimming stripped 5 bases from V and 10 bases from J, with 10 bases between. CDR3 in DNA: TGTGCCAGCAGTCCTGGACAGCCGCAGTATTTT. Protein sequence: CASSPGQPQYF. Filled out from reference TRBV2 and TRBJ2-3, the complete variable domain reads EPEVTQTPSHQVTQMGQEVILRCVPISNHLYFYWYRQILGQKVEFLVSFYNNEISEKSEIFDDQFSVERPDGSNFTLKIRSTKLEDSAMYFCASSPGQPQYFGPGTRLTVL.

The gene calls are TRBV5-8 and TRBJ1-1; D is unclear. Germline CDR1 is SGHTS and CDR2 is YDEGEE. This CDR3 comprises 13 residues. The ends were cut back, 1 base at V and 2 bases at J, with 6 bases in the middle. CDR3 DNA: TGTGCCAGCAGCTTGAGCTCTAACACTGAAGCTTTCTTT. Protein: CASSLSSNTEAFF.

The chain recombines TRBV18 with TRBJ2-4; D might be TRBD2 (6 bases). Trimming pared 5 bases from V and 5 bases from J, leaving 22 bases between. In germline, CDR1 is KGHSH, CDR2 LQKENI. The CDR3 covers 17 residues. The CDR3 DNA reads TGTGCCAGCTCAACAGCTCAGGTTACAGCGGGCCAAAACATTCAGTACTTC. Translated: CASSTAQVTAGQNIQYF.

The rearrangement links TRBV5-8 to TRBJ1-2, with D hard to call. Trimming stripped 7 bases from V and 0 bases from J, with 13 bases between. The germline V gene has CDR1 SGHTS and CDR2 YDEGEE. There are 14 residues in the CDR3. The CDR3: CASDRDGANYGYTF. Written as DNA, the CDR3 is TGTGCCAGCGACCGTGACGGAGCTAACTATGGCTACACCTTC.

The chain couples TRBV7-9 to TRBJ1-4, with D perhaps TRBD1 (6 bases). CDR3 length equals 12 residues. Germline CDR1 SEHNR, CDR2 FQNEAQ (reference sequence). The V end lost 4 bases, the J end lost 8 bases, and 8 bases lay between the germline ends. CDR3 amino acids: CASSWGTEKLFF. In nucleotides, the CDR3 is TGTGCCAGCAGCTGGGGGACAGAAAAACTGTTTTTT.

At least ten counts were recorded for this clone. Relative to the germline gene, one junction end is altered; a read error may explain this. The J gene is TRBJ1-2, the V gene TRBV2, with TRBD1 identical over 7 bases. The CDR3 sequence is 13 residues long. Germline CDR1 SNHLY, CDR2 FYNNEI. The CDR3 protein is CASREDRDYGYTF. CDR3 sequence (DNA): TGTGCCAGCAGGGAAGACAGGGACTATGGCTACACCTTC.

The chain combines TRBV27 with TRBJ1-5, with TRBD1 as a possible D gene (6 bases). This CDR3 is 16 amino acids long. V was clipped by 5 bases and J by 0 bases, with 14 bases between them. Germline V gene data show CDR1 as MNHEY and CDR2 as SMNVEV (reference sequence). The CDR3 DNA reads TGTGCCAGCAGTCCCCGGACAGTTTATAGCAATCAGCCCCAGCATTTT. Amino acids: CASSPRTVYSNQPQHF.

This clone was seen once. The chain links TRBV7-2 to TRBJ2-1; 10 nucleotides match TRBD2. V was pared by 1 base and J by 4 bases, with 4 bases of the junction left unmatched. There are 16 residues in the CDR3. Germline V gene lookup returns CDR1 SGHTA and CDR2 FQGNSA. The CDR3 loop reads CASSLEVAGGYNEQFF. CDR3 DNA sequence: TGTGCCAGCAGCTTAGAAGTAGCGGGGGGTTACAATGAGCAGTTCTTC.

The chain recombines TRBV4-2 with TRBJ2-7, with no clear D. Germline V gene lookup returns CDR1 LGHNA and CDR2 YNFKEQ. The CDR3 is 14 residues long. The V and J ends lost 0 bases and 6 bases respectively, with 12 bases between them. The CDR3 here is CASSQDLTGREQYF. The DNA for the CDR3 is TGTGCCAGCAGCCAAGACCTCACCGGTCGCGAGCAGTACTTC.

Only one count was recorded for this clone. V gene TRBV28 combines with J gene TRBJ2-7; tentative D call: TRBD2 (7 bases). This CDR3 contains 14 residues. Deletions cut 7 bases from V and 1 base from J, with 14 bases between. Germline V gives CDR1 MDHEN, CDR2 SYDVKM. The CDR3 nucleotides read TGTGCCAGCACCCCGGGGGGCGCGTCCTACGAGCAGTACTTC. It translates to CASTPGGASYEQYF.

The chain couples TRBV6-5 to TRBJ1-4, with 8 bases matching TRBD1. There are 15 residues in the CDR3. Trimming took 1 base from V and 3 from J; bases not matched to a gene: 1. CDR1 and CDR2 (germline): MNHEY, SVGAGI. Here the CDR3 reads CASSYLTGANEKLFF. The CDR3 nucleotides read TGTGCCAGCAGTTACTTGACAGGGGCTAATGAAAAACTGTTTTTT.

This chain links TRBV28 with TRBJ1-2; weak D call: TRBD1 (6 bases). CDR3 length: 15 amino acids. The V gene lost 2 bases and the J gene lost 8 bases, with 18 bases spanning the gap. Germline-derived CDR1 and CDR2 are MDHEN and SYDVKM. CDR3: CASSLGVVQGKGYTF. The CDR3 DNA reads as TGTGCCAGCAGTTTAGGAGTAGTTCAGGGGAAGGGCTACACCTTC.

The chain employs TRBV19 and TRBJ2-5, with D maybe TRBD1 (6 bases). The CDR3 has 14 amino acids. Germline V gives CDR1 LNHDA, CDR2 SQIVND (reference sequence). Between the trimmed V and J ends, which lost 5 bases and 5 bases, there was a span of 15 bases. The CDR3 nucleotides read TGTGCCAGTAGTGAGAGCAGGGGAAGTGAGACCCAGTACTTC. Translating it yields CASSESRGSETQYF.

The V gene is TRBV29-1, the J gene TRBJ1-2; 9 bases are shared with TRBD1. Germline values: CDR1 SQVTM, CDR2 ANQGSEA. The CDR3 extends over 12 amino acids. The junction had 7 bases not matched to a gene; V was cut back by 6 bases and J by 8 bases. The chain's CDR3 is CSVARTGEGYTF. CDR3 DNA sequence: TGCAGCGTCGCCAGGACAGGGGAAGGCTACACCTTC. Combining the CDR3 with reference TRBV29-1 and TRBJ1-2 gives the whole variable domain SAVISQKPSRDICQRGTSLTIQCQVDSQVTMMFWYRQQPGQSLTLIATANQGSEATYESGFVIDKFPISRPNLTFSTLTVSNMSPEDSSIYLCSVARTGEGYTFGSGTRLTVV.